Presented here are 19 T cell receptor beta chains from one specimen sequenced in a study of T cell responses to AZD1222 COVID-19 vaccine. Generated by immunoSEQ multiplex PCR, the TCRdb table keeps only in-frame clones and is missing some. The table lists about 84,000 clones, 80% to 90% of them singletons. The specimen was peripheral blood, collected 28 days after the second AZD1222 dose. These receptors were taken from an adult who received the AZD1222 COVID-19 vaccine.

The chain links TRBV29-1 to TRBJ1-5; D not resolved. V was shortened by 5 bases and J by 4 bases, with 9 bases between the two germline ends. The CDR3 consists of 12 residues. Germline V lookup: CDR1 SQVTM, CDR2 ANQGSEA. Here the CDR3 reads CSVQTDNQPQHF. For the CDR3, the DNA is TGCAGCGTTCAGACGGATAATCAGCCCCAGCATTTT. Looking up the rest from reference TRBV29-1 and TRBJ1-5 gives the full variable domain: SAVISQKPSRDICQRGTSLTIQCQVDSQVTMMFWYRQQPGQSLTLIATANQGSEATYESGFVIDKFPISRPNLTFSTLTVSNMSPEDSSIYLCSVQTDNQPQHFGDGTRLSIL.

J is TRBJ2-3 and V is TRBV28; D tentatively fits TRBD1 or TRBD2 (6 bases each). Germline V gives CDR1 MDHEN, CDR2 SYDVKM. V was trimmed by 6 bases and J by 3 bases, leaving 16 bases between them. The length of the CDR3 is 15 residues. In DNA, the CDR3 is TGTGCCAGCAGGGGCCTAGGGGGGAGGACAGATACGCAGTATTTT. This encodes CASRGLGGRTDTQYF.

The genes are TRBV12-3 or TRBV12-4 and TRBJ1-2; D unresolved. Deletions cut 4 bases from V and 5 bases from J, with 5 bases between. The CDR3 consists of 11 residues. The CDR3 DNA is TGTGCCAGCAGTTCGAGTTATGGCTACACCTTC. Protein: CASSSSYGYTF.

The chain combines TRBV7-3 with TRBJ2-1; TRBD2 agrees at 9 bases. V was clipped by 2 bases and J by 7 bases; unmatched bases: 6. CDR3 length: 15 residues. Looked up from germline, CDR1 is SGHTA and CDR2 is FQGTGA. The CDR3 sequence is CASSLGLAGTNEQFF. CDR3 DNA: TGTGCCAGCAGCTTAGGGCTAGCGGGAACGAATGAGCAGTTCTTC.

As to this clone: Other DNA sequences in the sample encode the same CDR3. The CDR3 reads CASSLSGGYTF. As DNA, the CDR3 is TGTGCCAGCAGTTTGTCGGGCGGCTACACCTTC. The rearrangement links TRBV12-3 or TRBV12-4 to TRBJ1-2; D gene ambiguous. V was clipped by 3 bases and J by 8 bases, with 7 bases between them. This CDR3 is 11 amino acids long.

The chain combines TRBV9 with TRBJ1-1, with a tentative D call TRBD1 (6 bases). The CDR3 has 13 residues. Trimming removed 3 bases at V and 10 bases at J, with 16 bases between. CDR1 SGDLS and CDR2 YYNGEE come from the germline V gene. In DNA form, the CDR3 reads TGTGCCAGCAGCGAGGACAGCAACACTTTAGCTTTCTTT. Translation gives CASSEDSNTLAFF.

The rearrangement uses TRBV19 and TRBJ1-2; D ambiguous. The germline gives CDR1 LNHDA, CDR2 SQIVND (reference sequence). V lost 2 bases and J 3 bases, leaving 7 bases between the germline ends. The CDR3 has 13 residues. The CDR3 loop reads CASSISADYGYTF. The CDR3 nucleotides are TGTGCCAGTAGTATATCGGCAGACTATGGCTACACCTTC.

This rearrangement joins TRBV27 to TRBJ1-3; D remains ambiguous. The CDR3 is 14 amino acids. Trimming pared 4 bases from V and 3 bases from J, leaving 10 bases between. Germline CDR1 and CDR2: MNHEY and SMNVEV (reference sequence). The CDR3 loop reads CASSSLSGGNTIYF. Here the CDR3 DNA reads TGTGCCAGCAGTTCCCTCTCGGGTGGAAACACCATATATTTT.

The chain uses TRBV9 and TRBJ1-2; 9 bases align to TRBD1. Germline V CDR1 and CDR2: SGDLS, YYNGEE. The CDR3 consists of 13 residues. J gave up 6 bases and V 5 bases, and 5 bases lay outside the gene matches. CDR3 sequence reads: CASRATGGHGYTF. The DNA of the CDR3 is TGTGCCAGCAGAGCTACAGGGGGCCATGGCTACACCTTC.

The chain joins TRBV3-1 (or the pseudogene TRBV3-2) to TRBJ1-5; no clear D. Germline CDR1 LGHDT, CDR2 YNNKEL (reference sequence). The CDR3 extends over 14 amino acids. V was clipped by 4 bases and J by 0 bases, with 7 bases between them. CDR3 nucleotides: TGTGCCAGCAGCCTGCAGCATAGCAATCAGCCCCAGCATTTT. This codes for CASSLQHSNQPQHF.

The rearrangement joins TRBV19 to TRBJ1-5; D possibly corresponds to TRBD1 (6 bases). CDR3 length: 14 residues. Germline lookup yields CDR1 LNHDA and CDR2 SQIVND (reference sequence). V lost 5 bases to trimming and J lost 9 bases, with 17 bases between them. The CDR3 region has the DNA TGTGCCAGTAGTTCCATCACGGAGGGGGGGCCCCAGCATTTT. It yields the protein CASSSITEGGPQHF.

The chain employs TRBV4-1 and TRBJ2-1; TRBD2 might be the D (6 bases). CDR3 length equals 15 residues. Germline-derived CDR1 and CDR2 are MGHRA and YSYEKL. The V end lost 0 bases, the J end lost 5 bases, and 11 bases lay between the germline ends. The CDR3 DNA reads as TGCGCCAGCAGCCAAGATTCCGGGAGCCACAATGAGCAGTTCTTC. Its translation: CASSQDSGSHNEQFF.

The chain is built from TRBV6-5 and TRBJ1-1, with D tentatively TRBD1 (5 bases). This CDR3 contains 15 residues. V was trimmed by 1 base and J by 7 bases, leaving 16 bases between them. In germline, CDR1 is MNHEY, CDR2 SVGAGI. The CDR3 is CASSYLGTGGSEAFF. CDR3 DNA: TGTGCCAGCAGTTACTTGGGAACGGGGGGTAGTGAAGCTTTCTTT.

The chain carries TRBV25-1 and TRBJ2-7; no firm D call. The V gene lost 3 bases and the J gene lost 5 bases, with 17 bases spanning the gap. The CDR3 covers 15 residues. Looked up from germline, CDR1 is MGHDK and CDR2 is SYGVNS. The CDR3 nucleotides read TGTGCCAGCAGTGAGTACCGACAAGAGCCCGACGAGCAGTACGTC. This translates into CASSEYRQEPDEQYV.

The J gene is TRBJ2-2, the V gene TRBV2; maybe TRBD1 (5 bases). Germline V lookup: CDR1 SNHLY, CDR2 FYNNEI. V dropped 3 bases and J dropped 5 bases, with 10 bases sitting between them. The CDR3 loop spans 14 amino acids. CDR3 amino acids: CASSEQGGTGELFF. CDR3 DNA sequence: TGTGCCAGCAGTGAGCAGGGCGGAACCGGGGAGCTGTTTTTT.

The sample holds one count of this clone. The chain combines TRBV6-5 with TRBJ1-2; D possibly corresponds to TRBD1 (5 bases). Germline CDR1 and CDR2: MNHEY and SVGAGI. The CDR3 runs to 14 residues. The V end lost 6 bases, the J end lost 4 bases, and 15 bases lay between the germline ends. In DNA form, the CDR3 reads TGTGCCAGCAGGGCCCGGGACGGCCCCTATGGCTACACCTTC. It specifies CASRARDGPYGYTF.

This clone was detected a few times. The genes are TRBV11-2 and TRBJ2-7; 10 positions match TRBD1. The CDR3 runs 17 residues. Germline V gene data show CDR1 as SGHAT and CDR2 as FQNNGV. J was trimmed by 6 bases and V by 6 bases; bases with no gene match: 17. Here the CDR3 reads CASSLTGAGTGASEQYF. The CDR3, as DNA: TGTGCCAGCAGTCTCACCGGGGCCGGGACAGGGGCATCCGAGCAGTACTTC.

V usage is TRBV9 and J usage is TRBJ2-1; the D call may be TRBD1 or TRBD2 (5 bases each). Germline V CDR1 and CDR2: SGDLS, YYNGEE. Deletions cut 0 bases from V and 0 bases from J, with 10 bases between. The CDR3 sequence is 16 residues long. The CDR3 DNA sequence: TGTGCCAGCAGCGTAGAGGGGCGGGCCTCCTACAATGAGCAGTTCTTC. Translating gives CASSVEGRASYNEQFF.

The chain combines TRBV5-1 with TRBJ1-6; 10 bases line up with TRBD1. The ends lost 4 bases at V and 6 bases at J; junction bases unmatched: 1. The germline gives CDR1 SGHRS, CDR2 YFSETQ. This CDR3 comprises 14 residues. CDR3 bases: TGCGCCAGCAGCCGGACAGGGGGTAATTCACCCCTCCACTTT. Translated: CASSRTGGNSPLHF. The full variable domain, its missing parts supplied by reference TRBV5-1 and TRBJ1-6, is KAGVTQTPRYLIKTRGQQVTLSCSPISGHRSVSWYQQTPGQGLQFLFEYFSETQRNKGNFPGRFSGRQFSNSRSEMNVSTLELGDSALYLCASSRTGGNSPLHFGNGTRLTVT.